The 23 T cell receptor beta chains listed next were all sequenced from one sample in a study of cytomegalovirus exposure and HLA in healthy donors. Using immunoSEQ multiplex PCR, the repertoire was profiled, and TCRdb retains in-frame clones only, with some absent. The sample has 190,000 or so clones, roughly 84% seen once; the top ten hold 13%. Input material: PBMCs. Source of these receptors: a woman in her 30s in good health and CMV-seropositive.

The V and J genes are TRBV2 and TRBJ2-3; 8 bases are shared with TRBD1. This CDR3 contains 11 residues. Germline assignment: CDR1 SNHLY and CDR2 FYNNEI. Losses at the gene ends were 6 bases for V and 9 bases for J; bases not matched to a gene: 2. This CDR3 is CASRTGETQYF. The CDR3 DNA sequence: TGTGCCAGCAGGACAGGGGAAACGCAGTATTTT.

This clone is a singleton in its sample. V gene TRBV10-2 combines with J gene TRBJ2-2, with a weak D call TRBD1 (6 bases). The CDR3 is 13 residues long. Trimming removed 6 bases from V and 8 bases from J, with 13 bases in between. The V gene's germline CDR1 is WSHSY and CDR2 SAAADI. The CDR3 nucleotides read TGCGCCAGCAGAAGGAACAGGGAAGGGGAGCTGTTTTTT. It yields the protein CASRRNREGELFF.

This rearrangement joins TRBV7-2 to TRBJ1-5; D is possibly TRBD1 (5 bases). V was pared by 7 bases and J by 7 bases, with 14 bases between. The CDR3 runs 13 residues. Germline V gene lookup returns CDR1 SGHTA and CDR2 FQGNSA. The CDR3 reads CASTGGGGQPQHF. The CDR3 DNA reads TGTGCCAGCACGGGGGGGGGAGGCCAGCCCCAGCATTTT.

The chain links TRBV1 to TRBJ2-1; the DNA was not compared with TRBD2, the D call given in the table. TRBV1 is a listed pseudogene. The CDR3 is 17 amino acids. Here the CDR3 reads CTSSQDLGGRGYNEQFF. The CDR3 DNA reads TGCACCAGCAGCCAAGATCTCGGCGGGAGGGGCTACAATGAGCAGTTCTTC.

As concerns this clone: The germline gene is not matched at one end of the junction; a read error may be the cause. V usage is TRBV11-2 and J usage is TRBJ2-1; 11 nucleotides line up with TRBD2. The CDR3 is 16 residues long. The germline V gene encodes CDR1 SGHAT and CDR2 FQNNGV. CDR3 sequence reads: CASSVDWLAGGNEQFF. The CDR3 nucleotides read TGTGCCAGCAGCGTAGATTGGCTAGCGGGAGGCAATGAGCAGTTCTTC. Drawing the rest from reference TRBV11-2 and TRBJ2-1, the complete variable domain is EAGVAQSPRYKIIEKRQSVAFWCNPISGHATLYWYQQILGQGPKLLIQFQNNGVVDDSQLPKDRFSAERLKGVDSTLKIQPAKLEDSAVYLCASSVDWLAGGNEQFFGPGTRLTVL.

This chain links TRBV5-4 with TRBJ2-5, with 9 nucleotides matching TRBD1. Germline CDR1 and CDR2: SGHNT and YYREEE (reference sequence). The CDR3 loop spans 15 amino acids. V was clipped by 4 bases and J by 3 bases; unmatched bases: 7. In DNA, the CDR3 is TGTGCCAGCAGCCCGCACAGGGGGCGAGAAGAGACCCAGTACTTC. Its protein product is CASSPHRGREETQYF.

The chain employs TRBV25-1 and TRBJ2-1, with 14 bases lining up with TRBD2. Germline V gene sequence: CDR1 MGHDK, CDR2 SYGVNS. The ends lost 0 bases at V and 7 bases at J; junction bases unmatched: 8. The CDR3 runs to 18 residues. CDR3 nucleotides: TGTGCCAGCAGTGAATACTCCCCAGGGACTAGCGGGGGTAATGAGCAGTTCTTC. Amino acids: CASSEYSPGTSGGNEQFF.

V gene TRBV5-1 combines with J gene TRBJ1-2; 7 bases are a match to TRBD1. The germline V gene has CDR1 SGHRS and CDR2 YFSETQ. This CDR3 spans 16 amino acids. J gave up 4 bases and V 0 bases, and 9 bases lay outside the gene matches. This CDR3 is CASSLEGRGSLYGYTF. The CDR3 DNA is TGCGCCAGCAGCTTGGAGGGCAGGGGGTCTCTCTATGGCTACACCTTC.

CDR3 bases: TGCGCCACCAGGACAGGGCCGAGGGCTGAAGCTTTCTTT. Its protein product is CATRTGPRAEAFF. This rearrangement joins TRBV23-1 to TRBJ1-1; 8 bases align to TRBD1. TRBV23-1 is designated an ORF whose function remains uncertain. V lost 10 bases, J lost 6 bases, and 10 bases stayed unmatched. The CDR3 has 13 amino acids.

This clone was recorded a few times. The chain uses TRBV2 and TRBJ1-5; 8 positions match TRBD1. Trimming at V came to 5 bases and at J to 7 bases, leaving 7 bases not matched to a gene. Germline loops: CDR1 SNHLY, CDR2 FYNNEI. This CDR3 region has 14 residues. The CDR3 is CASSWDRRGQPQHF. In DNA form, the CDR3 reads TGTGCCAGCAGTTGGGACAGGAGAGGCCAGCCCCAGCATTTT.

For the CDR3, the DNA is TGTGCCAGCAGGGAAGCGACCGGGGTCCACACTGAAGCTTTCTTT. This codes for CASREATGVHTEAFF. V gene TRBV25-1 combines with J gene TRBJ1-1; D is unresolved. Germline V CDR1 and CDR2: MGHDK, SYGVNS. The CDR3 loop spans 15 amino acids. V was trimmed by 6 bases and J by 3 bases, leaving 17 bases between them.

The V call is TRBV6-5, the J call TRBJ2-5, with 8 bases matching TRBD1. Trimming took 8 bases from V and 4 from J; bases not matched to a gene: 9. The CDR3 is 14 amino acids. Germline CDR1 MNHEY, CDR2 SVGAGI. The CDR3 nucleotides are TGTGCCAGCCGATTGTACGACAGGGGAGAGACCCAGTACTTC. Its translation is CASRLYDRGETQYF.

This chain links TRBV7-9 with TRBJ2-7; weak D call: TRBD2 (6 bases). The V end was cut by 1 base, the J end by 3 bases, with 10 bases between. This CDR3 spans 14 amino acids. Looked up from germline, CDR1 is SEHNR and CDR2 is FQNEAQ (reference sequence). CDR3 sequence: CASSLGSGSYEQYF. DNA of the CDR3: TGTGCCAGCAGCTTAGGATCCGGGAGCTACGAGCAGTACTTC.

CDR3 residues: CASSPWAGGNEQFF. CDR3 sequence (DNA): TGTGCCAGCAGTCCCTGGGCAGGGGGCAATGAGCAGTTCTTC. The chain is built from TRBV27 and TRBJ2-1; 7 nucleotides line up with TRBD1. V was pared by 5 bases and J by 6 bases, with 7 bases of the junction left unmatched. Germline-derived CDR1 and CDR2 are MNHEY and SMNVEV (reference sequence). The CDR3 has 14 residues.

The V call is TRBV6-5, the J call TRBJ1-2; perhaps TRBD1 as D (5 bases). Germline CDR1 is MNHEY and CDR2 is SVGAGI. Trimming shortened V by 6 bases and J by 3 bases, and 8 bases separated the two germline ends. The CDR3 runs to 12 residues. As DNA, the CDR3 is TGTGCCAGCAGAGGGGCTGACTATGGCTACACCTTC. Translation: CASRGADYGYTF.

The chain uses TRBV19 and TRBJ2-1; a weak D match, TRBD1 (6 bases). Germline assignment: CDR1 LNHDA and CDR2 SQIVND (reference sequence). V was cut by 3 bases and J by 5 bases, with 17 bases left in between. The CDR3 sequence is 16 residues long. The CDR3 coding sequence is TGTGCCAGTAGTATGGCAGGGGCCCTTAAGGACAATGAGCAGTTCTTC. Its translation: CASSMAGALKDNEQFF.

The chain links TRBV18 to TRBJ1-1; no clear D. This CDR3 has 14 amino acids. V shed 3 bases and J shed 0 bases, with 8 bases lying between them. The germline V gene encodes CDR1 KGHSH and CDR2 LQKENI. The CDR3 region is CASSPSGVNTEAFF. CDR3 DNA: TGTGCCAGCTCACCCTCCGGGGTGAACACTGAAGCTTTCTTT. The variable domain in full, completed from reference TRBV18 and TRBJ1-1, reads NAGVMQNPRHLVRRRGQEARLRCSPMKGHSHVYWYRQLPEEGLKFMVYLQKENIIDESGMPKERFSAEFPKEGPSILRIQQVVRGDSAAYFCASSPSGVNTEAFFGQGTRLTVV.

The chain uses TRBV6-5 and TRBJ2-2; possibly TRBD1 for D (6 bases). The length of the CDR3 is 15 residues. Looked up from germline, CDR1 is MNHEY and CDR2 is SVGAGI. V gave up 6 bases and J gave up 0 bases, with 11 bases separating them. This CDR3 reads CASRRQVPNTGELFF. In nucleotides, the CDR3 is TGTGCCAGCAGAAGACAGGTCCCGAACACCGGGGAGCTGTTTTTT.

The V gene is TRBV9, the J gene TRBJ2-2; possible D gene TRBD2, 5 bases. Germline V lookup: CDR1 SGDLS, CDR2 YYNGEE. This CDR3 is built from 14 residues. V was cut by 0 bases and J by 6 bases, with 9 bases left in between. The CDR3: CASSVGGNAGELFF. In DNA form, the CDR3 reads TGTGCCAGCAGCGTAGGAGGGAATGCCGGGGAGCTGTTTTTT.

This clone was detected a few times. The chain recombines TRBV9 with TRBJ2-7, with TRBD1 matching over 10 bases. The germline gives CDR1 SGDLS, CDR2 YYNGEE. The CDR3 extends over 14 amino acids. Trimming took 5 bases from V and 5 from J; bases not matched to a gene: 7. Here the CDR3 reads CASSAGTGVDEQYF. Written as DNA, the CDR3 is TGTGCCAGCAGTGCCGGGACAGGGGTGGACGAGCAGTACTTC. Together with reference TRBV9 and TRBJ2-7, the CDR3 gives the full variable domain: DSGVTQTPKHLITATGQRVTLRCSPRSGDLSVYWYQQSLDQGLQFLIQYYNGEERAKGNILERFSAQQFPDLHSELNLSSLELGDSALYFCASSAGTGVDEQYFGPGTRLTVT.

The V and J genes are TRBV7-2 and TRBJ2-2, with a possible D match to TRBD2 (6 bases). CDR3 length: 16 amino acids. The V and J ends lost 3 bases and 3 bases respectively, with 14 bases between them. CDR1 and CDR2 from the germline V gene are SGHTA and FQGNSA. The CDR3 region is CASSLGSGVYTGELFF. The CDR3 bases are TGTGCCAGCAGCTTGGGTAGCGGAGTTTACACCGGGGAGCTGTTTTTT.

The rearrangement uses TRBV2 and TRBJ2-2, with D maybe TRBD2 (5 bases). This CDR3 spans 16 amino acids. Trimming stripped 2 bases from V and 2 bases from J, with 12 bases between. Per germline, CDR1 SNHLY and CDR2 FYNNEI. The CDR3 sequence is CASSESASSNTGELFF. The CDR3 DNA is TGTGCCAGCAGTGAATCCGCCTCTAGCAACACCGGGGAGCTGTTTTTT.

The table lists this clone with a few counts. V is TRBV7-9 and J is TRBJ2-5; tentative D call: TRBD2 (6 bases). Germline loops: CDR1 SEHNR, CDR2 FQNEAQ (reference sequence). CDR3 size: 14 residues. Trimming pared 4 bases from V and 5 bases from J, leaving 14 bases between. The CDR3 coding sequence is TGTGCCAGCAGCTCACAGTGGGGAGGTGAGACCCAGTACTTC. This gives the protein CASSSQWGGETQYF.